These 22 T cell receptor beta chains were sequenced from one sample in a study of cytomegalovirus exposure and HLA in healthy donors. With 60 Vbeta and 13 Jbeta primers, the PCR was carried out. Sequencing was performed with immunoSEQ multiplex PCR; in TCRdb, only in-frame clones are kept and a portion is missing. The data show over 200,000 clones, around 70% seen once. Sequencing input: PBMCs. The receptor set was obtained from a man aged 40-55 years in good health and CMV-seropositive.

The chain couples TRBV29-1 to TRBJ2-2; D ambiguous. The CDR3 consists of 14 residues. The germline CDR1 and CDR2 sequences are SQVTM and ANQGSEA. V dropped 0 bases and J dropped 4 bases, with 9 bases sitting between them. The CDR3 DNA follows: TGCAGCGTTGAAGATAGATCGAGCACCGGGGAGCTGTTTTTT. Its protein product is CSVEDRSSTGELFF.

The chain combines TRBV19 with TRBJ1-2, with 8 bases aligning to TRBD1. In germline, CDR1 is LNHDA, CDR2 SQIVND (reference sequence). CDR3 length: 12 amino acids. J lost 7 bases, V lost 6 bases, and 4 bases had no gene match. CDR3 in amino acids: CASRGTGGGYTF. The CDR3 coding sequence is TGTGCCAGTAGGGGGACAGGCGGTGGCTACACCTTC.

V usage is TRBV11-3 and J usage is TRBJ1-6; 7 bases align to TRBD1. The CDR3 extends over 15 amino acids. Germline V CDR1 and CDR2: SGHNT, YENEEA. The trim removed 5 bases at V and 5 bases at J, leaving 6 bases unmatched. CDR3 DNA sequence: TGTGCCAGCAGCGCCGGGACAGCCGATAATTCACCCCTCCACTTT. This sequence encodes CASSAGTADNSPLHF.

This clone has only one observation. CDR3 DNA sequence: TGTGCCAGCTCATCCGACACAGGGGGGAACATTCAGTACTTC. Residues: CASSSDTGGNIQYF. The genes are TRBV18 and TRBJ2-4, with 8 nucleotides matching TRBD1. The V and J ends lost 5 bases and 7 bases, in that order; junction bases with no gene match: 7. This CDR3 comprises 14 residues. Germline V gene lookup returns CDR1 KGHSH and CDR2 LQKENI.

The chain couples TRBV7-7 to TRBJ2-7; 10 bases align to TRBD1. Germline trimming cut 0 bases from V and 4 bases from J; bases unmatched to any gene: 3. CDR1 is SSHAT, CDR2 FNYEAQ, per germline (reference sequence). This CDR3 spans 15 amino acids. CDR3 DNA sequence: TGTGCCAGCAGCTTAGCACCGGGACAGGGGTACGAGCAGTACTTC. Its protein is CASSLAPGQGYEQYF.

The genes are TRBV5-8 and TRBJ2-1; 8 bases fit TRBD1. V gave up 4 bases and J gave up 6 bases; unmatched junction bases: 9. Germline loops: CDR1 SGHTS, CDR2 YDEGEE. This CDR3 is built from 15 residues. CDR3 amino acids: CASSRDRGWSNEQFF. DNA for the CDR3: TGTGCCAGCAGCCGAGACAGGGGATGGAGCAATGAGCAGTTCTTC.

Comment on this clone: Other DNA sequences in this sample translate to the same CDR3. The chain carries TRBV19 and TRBJ2-7; a weak D match, TRBD1 (5 bases). Germline CDR1 LNHDA, CDR2 SQIVND (reference sequence). The CDR3 has 15 amino acids. The V end was cut by 1 base, the J end by 0 bases, with 10 bases between. CDR3 DNA sequence: TGTGCCAGTAGTATAGCTGGGCAGGGCTCCTACGAGCAGTACTTC. Protein sequence: CASSIAGQGSYEQYF.

CDR3 bases: TGTGCCAGCAGCCCCGACAGGGGAGCGGGGGGCTACACCTTC. This gives the protein CASSPDRGAGGYTF. V usage is TRBV28 and J usage is TRBJ1-2; TRBD1 agrees at 8 bases. CDR3 length: 14 amino acids. Germline assignment: CDR1 MDHEN and CDR2 SYDVKM. The ends lost 6 bases at V and 8 bases at J; junction bases unmatched: 11.

This chain links TRBV6-5 with TRBJ2-7, with 7 bases aligning to TRBD2. Germline V gives CDR1 MNHEY, CDR2 SVGAGI. The V and J ends lost 0 bases and 2 bases, in that order; junction bases with no gene match: 4. CDR3 length: 15 amino acids. The CDR3 loop is CASSYSPSGPYEQYF. The CDR3 DNA reads as TGTGCCAGCAGTTACTCGCCTAGCGGACCCTACGAGCAGTACTTC.

The chain employs TRBV12-5 and TRBJ2-3; TRBD2 matches at 8 bases. The CDR3 has 15 amino acids. Germline trimming cut 6 bases from V and 5 bases from J; bases unmatched to any gene: 10. Germline CDR1 and CDR2: LGHNT and FRNRAP. CDR3 coding DNA: TGTGCTAGTGGGGGACTAGTGGGGGGGGGAGATACGCAGTATTTT. Protein product: CASGGLVGGGDTQYF. The complete variable domain, with remaining parts taken from reference TRBV12-5 and TRBJ2-3, reads DARVTQTPRHKVTEMGQEVTMRCQPILGHNTVFWYRQTMMQGLELLAYFRNRAPLDDSGMPKDRFSAEMPDATLATLKIQPSEPRDSAVYFCASGGLVGGGDTQYFGPGTRLTVL.

The chain joins TRBV5-1 to TRBJ2-1; TRBD2 matches 8 bases. The germline V gene encodes CDR1 SGHRS and CDR2 YFSETQ. The CDR3 covers 17 residues. Trimming at V came to 2 bases and at J to 5 bases, leaving 12 bases not matched to a gene. CDR3 nucleotide sequence: TGCGCCAGCAGCTTTTTGGTATCGGGGGGGGCCCACAATGAGCAGTTCTTC. Translated, it gives CASSFLVSGGAHNEQFF.

CDR3 bases: TGCGCCAGCAGCTTGGAGGGGGCCGGCACAGATACGCAGTATTTT. Translation gives CASSLEGAGTDTQYF. The genes are TRBV5-1 and TRBJ2-3; TRBD1 aligns across 7 bases. Per germline, CDR1 SGHRS and CDR2 YFSETQ. The length of the CDR3 is 15 residues. Trimming at V came to 0 bases and at J to 1 base, leaving 2 bases not matched to a gene.

The chain employs TRBV7-9 and TRBJ2-5, with 11 bases that match TRBD1. V lost 5 bases, J lost 5 bases, and 4 bases stayed unmatched. Germline V CDR1 and CDR2: SEHNR, FQNEAQ (reference sequence). CDR3 size: 14 residues. The DNA of the CDR3 is TGTGCCAGCAGCAAGGGACAGGGGGTCGAGACCCAGTACTTC. It yields the protein CASSKGQGVETQYF.

V usage is TRBV20-1 and J usage is TRBJ1-2, with 7 bases matching TRBD1. Trimming took 4 bases from V and 8 from J; bases not matched to a gene: 4. The CDR3 runs to 11 residues. In germline, CDR1 is DFQATT, CDR2 SNEGSKA (reference sequence). Here the CDR3 reads CSANRGQGYTF. The CDR3 DNA sequence: TGCAGTGCTAACAGGGGTCAGGGCTACACCTTC.

V and J are TRBV9 and TRBJ2-3; 11 bases are shared with TRBD1. J lost 4 bases, V lost 4 bases, and 5 bases had no gene match. The CDR3 extends over 15 amino acids. CDR1 is SGDLS and CDR2 is YYNGEE in the germline V gene. CDR3 bases: TGTGCCAGCAGCCAGGACAGGGGGCGAGCAGATACGCAGTATTTT. It translates to CASSQDRGRADTQYF.

DNA of the CDR3: TGTGCCAGTAGCCCGAGCGGGACAGGAAGATGGACTGAAGCTTTCTTT. It yields the protein CASSPSGTGRWTEAFF. The chain links TRBV19 to TRBJ1-1; 8 positions match TRBD1. This CDR3 has 16 residues. The ends lost 6 bases at V and 5 bases at J; junction bases unmatched: 14. Germline-derived CDR1 and CDR2 are LNHDA and SQIVND (reference sequence).

The J gene is TRBJ1-5, the V gene TRBV7-2; D not resolved. Germline V gene data show CDR1 as SGHTA and CDR2 as FQGNSA. The CDR3 has 13 residues. V lost 0 bases and J 7 bases, leaving 7 bases between the germline ends. The CDR3 DNA is TGTGCCAGCAGCTTAGCGGTCCAGCAGCCCCAGCATTTT. It codes for CASSLAVQQPQHF.

The V call is TRBV5-4, the J call TRBJ1-5, with D uncertain. The V end lost 0 bases, the J end lost 4 bases, and 5 bases lay between the germline ends. The CDR3 contains 13 residues. Looked up from germline, CDR1 is SGHNT and CDR2 is YYREEE (reference sequence). CDR3 coding DNA: TGTGCCAGCAGCTTGGGGCCGAATCAGCCCCAGCATTTT. This encodes CASSLGPNQPQHF.

The CDR3 loop reads CASSGQWGRGDYGYTF. For the CDR3, the DNA is TGTGCCAGCAGCGGACAGTGGGGCAGGGGGGACTATGGCTACACCTTC. The chain recombines TRBV9 with TRBJ1-2; 7 bases agree with TRBD1. The CDR3 contains 16 residues. J lost 3 bases, V lost 3 bases, and 11 bases had no gene match. Germline V CDR1 and CDR2: SGDLS, YYNGEE.

This chain connects TRBV21-1 to TRBJ1-5. TRBV21-1 is annotated as a pseudogene. The CDR3 extends over 12 amino acids. The chain's CDR3 is CASPFLSSPQHF. CDR3 DNA: TGTGCCAGCCCTTTTCTGAGTTCGCCCCAGCATTTT.

The CDR3 sequence: CASTGFPQGGGTEAFF. In DNA, the CDR3 is TGTGCCAGCACAGGATTCCCACAGGGCGGGGGCACTGAAGCTTTCTTT. The V gene is TRBV2, the J gene TRBJ1-1; D may be TRBD1 (6 bases). Trimming took 7 bases from V and 4 from J, leaving 22 bases between them. This CDR3 spans 16 amino acids. The germline gives CDR1 SNHLY, CDR2 FYNNEI.

This clone was picked up a small number of times. The gene calls are TRBV6-1 and TRBJ2-7; 8 bases are a match to TRBD2. The CDR3 covers 15 residues. Per the germline V gene, CDR1 is MNHNS and CDR2 is SASEGT. The V segment lost 10 bases and the J segment 0 bases; nucleotides outside the gene matches: 11. The CDR3 sequence is CATTPRAGASYEQYF. CDR3 bases: TGTGCCACCACCCCACGAGCGGGGGCCTCCTACGAGCAGTACTTC.